This TCR beta chain was obtained from a study of T cells in Graves' hyperthyroidism and ophthalmopathy (dated by TCRdb to between 2019 and 2020). At the level of the whole study: Peripheral blood samples were taken at the time of initial diagnosis, prior to any treatment. To identify distinguishing TCR V-J signatures, a discovery cohort of some 100 patients was used, comprising some 45 with Graves' ophthalmopathy and around 60 with stable Graves' hyperthyroidism. Prospective prediction of ophthalmopathy was tested in an independent validation cohort of 18 to 20 hyperthyroidism patients and some 17 patients who later progressed to ophthalmopathy. The 75 to 100 discovery patients were randomly split 7:3 into training and test sets. Thyroid tissue and blood T-cell repertoires from six Graves' hyperthyroidism patients were also compared in the study. Following sampling, methimazole starting at 30 mg daily was given to hyperthyroidism patients, and high-dose intravenous methylprednisolone was given to ophthalmopathy patients. The paper reports TCR Vbeta CDR3 sequencing of 135 peripheral blood samples: 40 or so ophthalmopathy, over 70 hyperthyroidism and 17 progressor patients. The paper as a whole reports these results and caveats: During validation, the model predicted progression to ophthalmopathy a median of about 5.9 months ahead of onset, with around 71% sensitivity and about 72% specificity. Most expanded thyroid clonotypes (frequency above 0.001) were also found in blood, which suggests that blood repertoires may mirror thyroid immune responses. A 13 V-J signature model separated ophthalmopathy from stable hyperthyroidism, with around 90% sensitivity and roughly 84% specificity in cross-validation and 80%/75% in testing. Sample size was not statistically predetermined, and investigators were not blinded to group allocation.

There are 18 amino acids in the CDR3, from cysteine to phenylalanine inclusive. Just the 54-base CDR3 DNA is kept, in frame starting at base 1. CDR1 SGHRS and CDR2 YFSETQ were looked up in the germline V gene. The germline V end is reduced by 0 bases and the J end by 6 bases; junction bases left unmatched: 10. Stable Graves' hyperthyroidism was defined as no progression to ophthalmopathy during 18 months of follow-up. Hyperthyroidism patients were newly diagnosed, had a disease duration of under 2 months, and were aged 18 to 65 years. Any patient with an uncontrolled infection, another autoimmune disease, pregnancy or lactation was excluded. Clinical symptoms, serum thyroxine and TRAb, thyroid ultrasound, and orbital computed tomography formed the basis for the diagnoses. PBMCs were isolated from more than 8 ml of fresh peripheral blood by Ficoll-Paque density gradient centrifugation. Trizol reagent was used to extract total RNA, and RNA quality was then checked on an Agilent 2100 Bioanalyzer.

TCR beta CDR3 regions were amplified from RNA transcripts. A first-round RT-PCR of the TCR CDR3 used the HTBI primer set with the Qiagen OneStep RT-PCR kit. Libraries were constructed in a second round of multiplex PCR, after which size selection and purification were carried out. Sequencing of the libraries was done on an Illumina HiSeq2000 using paired-end 100 bp reads. In the source study's methods: Raw data were processed with SOAPnuke, discarding reads with adapters, uncalled bases, mean Phred below 15, or no exact constant-primer or identifier match. COPE v1.2.5 was used to merge the high-quality paired reads, and each unique nucleotide sequence was defined as a clonotype. MiTCR v1.1 was used to align clonotypes to the IMGT TRBV, TRBD and TRBJ reference segments. Only V-J combinations with frequency above 0.0001, covering 99% to 99.2% of repertoires, were analysed. The TCS score was defined as F50 (clonal expansion) divided by E x V (chaos), with BLOSUM62-based TCRdist calculated between CDR3 peptides within each V-J. Welch's t-statistics and random forest reduced fewer than 600 V-J features to 10 to 15, which were used in a naive Bayes classifier (R e1071). TCRdb applied fastp at Q25 and MiXCR to the public reads, then kept only in-frame beta chains. Identical CDR3 proteins give one entry, which carries the most common genes and DNA. TCRdb, not the original authors, processed these V and J calls. The sample data list 300,000 or so distinct CDR3 sequences, and about 15% of these were observed just once. The ten largest make up around 33% of the sample.

As concerns this clonotype: Its antigen is unknown. Per-base qualities were not stored, and no clone one base away is much larger.

This TCR was sampled from a man aged 30-40 years with Graves' hyperthyroidism. Sequencing was carried out using blood. This chain is built from TRBV5-1 and TRBJ2-2, and 11 bases in between align with TRBD2. The CDR3 sequence is CASSLAVRRLAGPGELFF. The base sequence is TGCGCCAGCAGCTTGGCAGTCAGGAGACTAGCGGGACCCGGGGAGCTGTTTTTT.